This T cell receptor (beta chain) was retrieved from a study of T cells of healthy individuals. TCRdb analysed the 5' RACE reads with MiXCR anew, one entry per CDR3 protein. The sample records 45,000 to 60,000 distinct CDR3 sequences, approximately 14% being singletons. This clonotype showed up just a few times. This receptor was taken from a human donor in good health.

The CDR3 nucleotides are TGCGCCAGCAGCTTGGAGCTGGAGAGGGGCTACACCTTC. It codes for CASSLELERGYTF. The chain uses TRBV5-1 and TRBJ1-2; D call uncertain. This CDR3 comprises 13 residues. Germline-derived CDR1 and CDR2 are SGHRS and YFSETQ. The ends were cut back, 0 bases at V and 8 bases at J, with 11 bases in the middle.